This T cell receptor beta chain was found in a study of T cell repertoires in aging, cancer and after chemotherapy. Study observations and caveats: Untreated cancer patients had significantly lower blood TCR diversity than age-matched healthy donors. Loss of evenness, beyond lost richness, contributed to age-related TCR diversity decline in cancer patients.

On this clonotype itself: Its antigen is currently unknown.

From germline, CDR1 is GTSNPN and CDR2 SVGIG (reference sequence). Trimming stripped 1 base from V and 3 bases from J, with 19 bases between. This CDR3 spans 16 amino acids. Peripheral blood genomic DNA, not sorted cells or RNA, was the template. Multiplex touch-down PCR with TRB-A/B primers amplified rearranged V-D-J TRB sequences. TCRdb called the multiplex PCR reads again in MiXCR, with one record for every CDR3 protein. The table has over 1,500 distinct CDR3 sequences, 55% to 70% seen once. The sequenced sample was blood. V is TRBV30 and J is TRBJ2-7, with D maybe TRBD2 (5 bases). The sequence was collected from a human donor with a solid tumor. CDR3 sequence: CAWSDYGESLFYEQYF. CDR3 DNA sequence: TGTGCCTGGAGTGACTATGGGGAGAGTCTGTTCTACGAGCAGTACTTC.